This T cell receptor (beta chain) originates from a study of tumor-infiltrating lymphocytes in primary liver carcinoma. Study summary: Patients diagnosed with primary liver carcinoma received treatment through surgical resection.

Germline DNA was also extracted, and blood RNA derived from unsorted whole blood. Using a constant-region primer together with ProtoScript II reverse transcriptase, TCR beta cDNA was made from around 500 ng of total RNA. A slightly modified ARM-PCR protocol with three nested multiplex PCR rounds produced these TCR beta libraries. TCRdb re-called the multiplex PCR reads through MiXCR, storing one row per CDR3 protein. Among about 310,000 distinct CDR3 sequences listed, 50% to 70% were seen once. The receptor's source is a man aged 40-55 years with primary liver carcinoma and hepatitis B virus infection. The sequenced material came from peripheral blood.

The CDR3 sequence is CDNSLGGTQETQYF. The CDR3 DNA reads as TGTGACAACAGCTTAGGCGGGACCCAAGAGACCCAGTACTTC. The V call is TRBV11-2, the J call TRBJ2-5; D is perhaps TRBD2 (6 bases). The CDR3 is 14 amino acids. Germline CDR1 reads SGHAT; CDR2 reads FQNNGV.